Each of the 31 T cell receptor beta chains below was sequenced from the same sample in a study of blood T cell repertoires in COVID-19. Method: immunoSEQ multiplex PCR; TCRdb's copy keeps in-frame clones and lacks some. Of 70,000 or so clones in the sample, about 90% were seen once. Sequences were obtained from peripheral blood. The origin of the receptors is a human donor in a cohort sampled during active COVID-19.

The chain recombines TRBV5-4 with TRBJ2-7, with a tentative D call TRBD1 (6 bases). Deletions cut 2 bases from V and 2 bases from J, with 11 bases between. This CDR3 is 14 amino acids long. Germline loops: CDR1 SGHNT, CDR2 YYREEE (reference sequence). The CDR3, as DNA: TGTGCCAGCAGCTTATGGGACAAACCCTACGAGCAGTACTTC. Amino acids: CASSLWDKPYEQYF.

J is TRBJ1-1 and V is TRBV10-1; D not resolved. Germline values: CDR1 WNHNN, CDR2 SYGVQD (reference sequence). CDR3 length: 13 residues. V was pared by 9 bases and J by 1 base, with 12 bases between. CDR3 nucleotides: TGCGCCAGTTCCGTTGGGCAGAACACTGAAGCTTTCTTT. Translated, it gives CASSVGQNTEAFF.

The chain recombines TRBV5-4 with TRBJ2-7; tentatively, D is TRBD2 (5 bases). This CDR3 spans 14 amino acids. V lost 2 bases and J 2 bases, leaving 11 bases between the germline ends. Germline V gene sequence: CDR1 SGHNT, CDR2 YYREEE (reference sequence). The CDR3 protein is CASSLRGYPYEQYF. CDR3 DNA sequence: TGTGCCAGCAGCTTACGGGGTTACCCCTACGAGCAGTACTTC.

This chain joins TRBV3-1 (or the pseudogene TRBV3-2) and TRBJ1-6; 7 bases map to TRBD1. The CDR3 consists of 17 residues. V dropped 5 bases and J dropped 0; count of bases not matched to a gene: 7. Germline values: CDR1 LGHDT, CDR2 YNNKEL (reference sequence). CDR3 coding DNA: TGTGCCAGCAGCAGGGACAGCCCGAGCTCCTATAATTCACCCCTCCACTTT. Protein sequence: CASSRDSPSSYNSPLHF.

The chain employs TRBV28 and TRBJ1-4; tentatively, D is TRBD1 (5 bases). The V end was cut by 6 bases, the J end by 7 bases, with 15 bases between. CDR3 length: 14 residues. CDR1 is MDHEN, CDR2 SYDVKM, per germline. The CDR3, as DNA: TGTGCCAGCAGCCCCGGGGGGGGTACTGAAAAACTGTTTTTT. Translating it yields CASSPGGGTEKLFF.

The CDR3 region is CAWSATGGQPQHF. In DNA, the CDR3 is TGTGCCTGGAGCGCAACAGGGGGCCAGCCCCAGCATTTT. The genes are TRBV30 and TRBJ1-5, with 9 nucleotides matching TRBD1. Per the germline V gene, CDR1 is GTSNPN and CDR2 is SVGIG (reference sequence). V gave up 3 bases and J gave up 7 bases; unmatched junction bases: 4. The CDR3 has 13 amino acids.

The chain combines TRBV5-1 with TRBJ2-5; TRBD2 matches at 9 bases. This CDR3 has 15 residues. Trimming cost V 2 bases and J 1 base; bases outside gene matches: 3. Germline V CDR1 and CDR2: SGHRS, YFSETQ. This chain's CDR3 is CASSLVAGAQETQYF. The DNA of the CDR3 is TGCGCCAGCAGCTTAGTAGCGGGGGCCCAAGAGACCCAGTACTTC.

The CDR3 sequence: CASNARAATNYGYTF. CDR3 DNA: TGTGCCAGTAATGCGAGGGCGGCTACTAACTATGGCTACACCTTC. This rearrangement joins TRBV19 to TRBJ1-2; D is uncertain. This CDR3 is built from 15 residues. The germline V gene encodes CDR1 LNHDA and CDR2 SQIVND (reference sequence). The V and J ends lost 7 bases and 0 bases respectively, with 15 bases between them.

The chain couples TRBV9 to TRBJ1-3, with 7 bases identical to TRBD1. The trim removed 0 bases at V and 8 bases at J, leaving 11 bases unmatched. CDR1 is SGDLS and CDR2 is YYNGEE in the germline V gene. The CDR3 spans 16 residues. The CDR3 region is CASSVARGLIGDTIYF. The CDR3 coding sequence is TGTGCCAGCAGCGTAGCGAGGGGGCTGATCGGGGACACCATATATTTT.

This sequence joins TRBV12-5 and TRBJ1-1, with TRBD1 matching 7 bases. The length of the CDR3 is 15 residues. V trimming: 0 bases; J trimming: 5 bases; junction bases outside the gene matches: 6. The germline V gene encodes CDR1 LGHNT and CDR2 FRNRAP. Written as DNA, the CDR3 is TGTGCTAGTGGTTTGGTAACAGGGGAAGGAACTGAAGCTTTCTTT. Its translation: CASGLVTGEGTEAFF.

Concerning this clone: One junction end does not reproduce the germline sequence, and a read error may be involved. The rearrangement uses TRBV2 and TRBJ2-7; a weak D match, TRBD1 (5 bases). CDR1 and CDR2 (germline): SNHLY, FYNNEI. The CDR3 runs 12 residues. The CDR3 protein is CASTEQAYEQYF. In DNA form, the CDR3 reads TGTGCCAGCACTGAACAGGCATACGAGCAGTACTTC.

This clone was detected only a few times. The chain couples TRBV5-6 to TRBJ2-7; D perhaps matches TRBD1 (5 bases). Between the trimmed V and J ends, which lost 0 bases and 3 bases, there was a span of 10 bases. Germline loops: CDR1 SGHDT, CDR2 YYEEEE. The CDR3 is made up of 14 amino acids. The CDR3 region has the DNA TGTGCCAGCAGCTTGGAACAGGTAGACTACGAGCAGTACTTC. Encoded protein: CASSLEQVDYEQYF. The full variable domain, with the rest looked up from reference TRBV5-6 and TRBJ2-7, is DAGVTQSPTHLIKTRGQQVTLRCSPKSGHDTVSWYQQALGQGPQFIFQYYEEEERQRGNFPDRFSGHQFPNYSSELNVNALLLGDSALYLCASSLEQVDYEQYFGPGTRLTVT.

This chain uses TRBV5-4 with TRBJ2-7; 8 bases are shared with TRBD1. J lost 0 bases, V lost 0 bases, and 5 bases had no gene match. The germline CDR1 and CDR2 sequences are SGHNT and YYREEE (reference sequence). The CDR3 has 16 residues. The CDR3 protein is CASSLAVQGVSYEQYF. CDR3 DNA: TGTGCCAGCAGCTTGGCCGTACAGGGGGTCTCCTACGAGCAGTACTTC.

The chain combines TRBV2 with TRBJ1-2; D is undetermined. CDR1 is SNHLY, CDR2 FYNNEI, per germline. The ends were cut back, 7 bases at V and 4 bases at J, with 13 bases in the middle. The CDR3 is made up of 13 amino acids. CDR3 coding DNA: TGTGCCAGCAAAGGTGAGGGCCCCTATGGCTACACCTTC. It codes for CASKGEGPYGYTF.

CDR3 DNA sequence: TGTGCTAGTGGTTTCGCCTCCGGGACGGGGGATTCACCCCTCCACTTT. Translation: CASGFASGTGDSPLHF. The chain combines TRBV12-5 with TRBJ1-6, with D tentatively TRBD1 (5 bases). V shed 3 bases and J shed 8 bases, with 17 bases lying between them. Germline values: CDR1 LGHNT, CDR2 FRNRAP. CDR3 length: 16 amino acids. The full variable domain, its missing parts supplied by reference TRBV12-5 and TRBJ1-6, is DARVTQTPRHKVTEMGQEVTMRCQPILGHNTVFWYRQTMMQGLELLAYFRNRAPLDDSGMPKDRFSAEMPDATLATLKIQPSEPRDSAVYFCASGFASGTGDSPLHFGNGTRLTVT.

J is TRBJ2-5 and V is TRBV2; 10 positions agree with TRBD2. Germline V gene lookup returns CDR1 SNHLY and CDR2 FYNNEI. V was pared by 4 bases and J by 2 bases, with 4 bases of the junction left unmatched. This CDR3 has 15 residues. CDR3 loop: CASSALAGGQETQYF. The CDR3 DNA reads TGTGCCAGCAGTGCGTTAGCGGGGGGACAAGAGACCCAGTACTTC.

The chain links TRBV5-6 to TRBJ1-6; tentative D call: TRBD1 (5 bases). V lost 0 bases and J lost 8, with 15 bases in between. This CDR3 is 16 amino acids long. CDR1 and CDR2 (germline): SGHDT, YYEEEE. CDR3 DNA sequence: TGTGCCAGCAGCTTGGGCCAGGGTCTAGTGGATTCACCCCTCCACTTT. This codes for CASSLGQGLVDSPLHF.

The chain joins TRBV5-6 to TRBJ2-7, with D unclear. V lost 1 base to trimming and J lost 2 bases, with 7 bases between them. The germline CDR1 and CDR2 sequences are SGHDT and YYEEEE. The CDR3 extends over 13 amino acids. CDR3 amino acids: CASSLTTTYEQYF. The DNA of the CDR3 is TGTGCCAGCAGCTTGACCACTACCTACGAGCAGTACTTC.

The chain recombines TRBV5-1 with TRBJ2-7; 8 positions match TRBD1. The CDR3 is 16 residues long. The V gene end was trimmed by 1 base and the J gene end by 0 bases; junction bases not matched to a gene: 6. Per the germline V gene, CDR1 is SGHRS and CDR2 is YFSETQ. Here the CDR3 DNA reads TGCGCCAGCAGCTTGTACCGGGACAGGAGCTCCTACGAGCAGTACTTC. The encoded protein is CASSLYRDRSSYEQYF.

The CDR3 here is CASSFRDRVSPLHF. The CDR3 bases are TGTGCCAGCAGCTTCCGGGACAGGGTTTCACCCCTCCACTTT. V and J are TRBV5-5 and TRBJ1-6; 9 bases match TRBD1. The CDR3 spans 14 residues. The V segment lost 2 bases and the J segment 9 bases; nucleotides outside the gene matches: 3. Germline V gene sequence: CDR1 SGHKS, CDR2 YYEKEE (reference sequence).

The CDR3 sequence: CASSSGGKTQYF. CDR3 DNA: TGTGCCAGCAGTTCTGGCGGGAAGACCCAGTACTTC. This chain links TRBV6-5 with TRBJ2-5, with D perhaps matching TRBD2 (6 bases). The ends were cut back, 4 bases at V and 6 bases at J, with 9 bases in the middle. This CDR3 has 12 residues. Germline V CDR1 and CDR2: MNHEY, SVGAGI.

The chain has TRBV27 and TRBJ1-1; D might be TRBD1 (5 bases). The CDR3 covers 15 residues. The V and J ends lost 4 bases and 1 base respectively, with 13 bases between them. CDR1 MNHEY and CDR2 SMNVEV come from the germline V gene (reference sequence). In DNA form, the CDR3 reads TGTGCCAGCAGTTCCTACCTCAGGGAGAACACTGAAGCTTTCTTT. As protein: CASSSYLRENTEAFF.

This sequence joins TRBV11-2 and TRBJ1-1; weak D call: TRBD1 (6 bases). Trimming pared 4 bases from V and 4 bases from J, leaving 16 bases between. CDR1 SGHAT and CDR2 FQNNGV come from the germline V gene. The CDR3 is made up of 15 amino acids. The CDR3 here is CASSSTRDTSTEAFF. The CDR3 DNA follows: TGTGCCAGCAGCTCCACGAGGGACACCTCCACTGAAGCTTTCTTT.

The rearrangement links TRBV30 to TRBJ1-1, with D possibly TRBD1 on 5 matching bases. From germline, CDR1 is GTSNPN and CDR2 SVGIG (reference sequence). The CDR3 sequence is 14 residues long. Trimming cost V 3 bases and J 2 bases, with 13 bases left between them. The CDR3 region is CAWRGRGFNTEAFF. CDR3 DNA sequence: TGTGCCTGGAGGGGTAGGGGTTTTAACACTGAAGCTTTCTTT.

DNA for the CDR3: TGTGCCAGCAGTTTCTCCCTCGTCGAGACAGGGCCCGCAAAACTGTTTTTT. Amino acid sequence: CASSFSLVETGPAKLFF. The chain joins TRBV28 to TRBJ1-4; 7 positions agree with TRBD1. Germline trimming cut 3 bases from V and 10 bases from J; bases unmatched to any gene: 17. Germline V gene data show CDR1 as MDHEN and CDR2 as SYDVKM. The CDR3 has 17 amino acids.

The chain has TRBV6-5 and TRBJ2-7; 7 nucleotides match TRBD2. Germline CDR1 is MNHEY and CDR2 is SVGAGI. V was pared by 4 bases and J by 7 bases, with 4 bases of the junction left unmatched. CDR3 size: 12 residues. The CDR3 DNA reads TGTGCCAGCAGTTCAAACGGGAGGGAGCAGTACTTC. It encodes CASSSNGREQYF.

This chain links TRBV29-1 with TRBJ1-2; D gene ambiguous. V dropped 6 bases and J dropped 1 base, with 6 bases sitting between them. The CDR3 is 11 residues long. Germline V gene data show CDR1 as SQVTM and CDR2 as ANQGSEA. The CDR3 nucleotides are TGCAGCGTAGCCGGTAACTATGGCTACACCTTC. This gives the protein CSVAGNYGYTF.

The rearrangement uses TRBV7-6 and TRBJ2-7, with 8 bases lining up with TRBD1. CDR3 length: 17 residues. CDR1 SGHVS and CDR2 FNYEAQ come from the germline V gene. After removal of 5 bases from V and 1 base from J, the junction contained 13 bases not matched to a gene. This chain's CDR3 is CASSPFAGGTGSYEQYF. CDR3 in DNA: TGTGCCAGCAGCCCTTTCGCTGGGGGGACAGGATCCTACGAGCAGTACTTC.

The chain is built from TRBV7-8 and TRBJ1-1; a possible D gene is TRBD1 (5 bases). Germline V gene lookup returns CDR1 SGHVS and CDR2 FQNEAQ. There are 12 residues in the CDR3. Trimming took 4 bases from V and 9 from J, leaving 12 bases between them. CDR3 DNA: TGTGCCAGCAGCTCATCCGGGACTCAAGCTTTCTTT. As protein: CASSSSGTQAFF.

The chain links TRBV19 to TRBJ2-7, with TRBD2 matching over 8 bases. Germline CDR1 LNHDA, CDR2 SQIVND (reference sequence). Trimming at V came to 7 bases and at J to 1 base, leaving 3 bases not matched to a gene. CDR3 size: 13 residues. Written as DNA, the CDR3 is TGTGCCAGTACTCCGGGGGGGTCCTACGAGCAGTACTTC. Translation gives CASTPGGSYEQYF.

The chain is built from TRBV27 and TRBJ2-3; 7 bases fit TRBD2. Looked up from germline, CDR1 is MNHEY and CDR2 is SMNVEV (reference sequence). V lost 6 bases and J lost 10; bases outside the gene matches: 7. CDR3 length equals 12 residues. Here the CDR3 DNA reads TGTGCCAGCAGGCAATATAGCGGGTCGCAGTATTTT. Its translation: CASRQYSGSQYF.